One sample yielded the 30 T cell receptor beta chains listed below, sequenced in a study of Ad26.COV2.S vaccination and SARS-CoV-2 variants (dated by TCRdb to the early 2020s). Library prep was done by the immunoSEQ multiplex PCR assay. TCRdb mirrors the immuneACCESS table, restricted to in-frame sequences. Some clones are absent from its copies; in checked studies, under half trace to an unresolved V gene, and the reason for the others is unknown. The sample profile shows approximately 460,000 clones; roughly nine tenths of them were found once. The ten biggest clones cover about 1.5% of the sample. Reading the label with the study, this specimen's treatment or condition is: some 20 received Ad26.COV2.S at low or high dose, single or two shots; roughly five received placebo; per-sample allocation not given. For vaccine and placebo recipients, repertoires were sequenced using samples collected on day 63 after the first injection.

This material consisted of peripheral blood, taken in a trial of Ad26.COV2.S vaccine versus placebo. These receptors came from a person aged 18-65 years who received the Ad26.COV2.S COVID-19 vaccine or a placebo.

The V and J genes are TRBV19 and TRBJ1-3; 7 positions match TRBD1. The CDR3 extends over 18 amino acids. V lost 6 bases, J lost 3 bases, and 17 bases stayed unmatched. CDR1 and CDR2 from the germline V gene are LNHDA and SQIVND (reference sequence). The CDR3 loop reads CASRRSGTVIPLGNTIYF. CDR3 nucleotides: TGTGCCAGTAGGAGATCCGGGACAGTAATCCCTCTTGGAAACACCATATATTTT.

This chain links TRBV9 with TRBJ2-7; possibly TRBD2 for D (6 bases). The CDR3 consists of 11 residues. Germline CDR1 SGDLS, CDR2 YYNGEE. With 2 bases removed from V and 9 bases from J, the gap between germline ends came to 9 bases. CDR3 in amino acids: CASSVQGGQYF. CDR3 nucleotide sequence: TGTGCCAGCAGCGTCCAGGGAGGGCAGTACTTC.

CDR3 loop: CATSRDLWYEQYF. Here the CDR3 DNA reads TGTGCCACCAGCAGGGACCTTTGGTACGAGCAGTACTTC. This chain connects TRBV15 to TRBJ2-7; no clear D. The V gene's germline CDR1 is LNHNV and CDR2 YYDKDF (reference sequence). The CDR3 runs to 13 residues. The germline V and J ends were trimmed by 3 bases and 4 bases, with 10 bases remaining between them.

The chain couples TRBV7-2 to TRBJ1-3; D is possibly TRBD1 (5 bases). The length of the CDR3 is 17 residues. Germline V gives CDR1 SGHTA, CDR2 FQGNSA. V was pared by 5 bases and J by 0 bases, with 17 bases between. CDR3 sequence: CASSPLAGTISGNTIYF. CDR3 sequence (DNA): TGTGCCAGCAGCCCCCTCGCGGGGACGATCTCTGGAAACACCATATATTTT.

This chain uses TRBV7-2 with TRBJ1-2; 10 bases agree with TRBD1. The CDR3 is 13 residues long. V lost 6 bases, J lost 8 bases, and 6 bases stayed unmatched. From germline, CDR1 is SGHTA and CDR2 FQGNSA. The CDR3 here is CASRRQGAQGYTF. Written as DNA, the CDR3 is TGTGCCAGCAGACGACAGGGGGCGCAAGGCTACACCTTC.

This chain joins TRBV19 and TRBJ2-1; TRBD1 is a possible D gene (6 bases). The CDR3 extends over 14 amino acids. The V end was cut by 7 bases, the J end by 6 bases, with 16 bases between. Germline V gene lookup returns CDR1 LNHDA and CDR2 SQIVND (reference sequence). This CDR3 is CASTDRFEVNEQFF. CDR3 nucleotides: TGTGCCAGTACCGACAGGTTTGAGGTCAATGAGCAGTTCTTC.

This chain joins TRBV18 and TRBJ1-2; 7 bases agree with TRBD1. Germline CDR1 reads KGHSH; CDR2 reads LQKENI. Unmatched junction bases numbered 8, after V lost 4 bases and J lost 0 bases. The CDR3 sequence is 16 residues long. Here the CDR3 DNA reads TGTGCCAGCTCACGCAAAACAGGGGTAGCTAACTATGGCTACACCTTC. This translates into CASSRKTGVANYGYTF.

The gene calls are TRBV7-9 and TRBJ1-5; D possibly corresponds to TRBD1 (5 bases). Looked up from germline, CDR1 is SEHNR and CDR2 is FQNEAQ (reference sequence). V lost 1 base to trimming and J lost 6 bases, with 16 bases between them. CDR3 length: 16 amino acids. CDR3 DNA: TGTGCCAGCAGCTTAGATGGGGGAAGGGGCAGTCAGCCCCAGCATTTT. Translating it yields CASSLDGGRGSQPQHF.

The chain employs TRBV7-6 and TRBJ2-5, with no clear D. V dropped 4 bases and J dropped 2 bases, with 14 bases sitting between them. The germline V gene has CDR1 SGHVS and CDR2 FNYEAQ. The CDR3 runs to 15 residues. This chain's CDR3 is CASSSNSGRQETQYF. CDR3 in DNA: TGTGCCAGCAGCTCCAATTCCGGGCGGCAAGAGACCCAGTACTTC. The full variable domain, with the rest looked up from reference TRBV7-6 and TRBJ2-5, is GAGVSQSPRYKVTKRGQDVALRCDPISGHVSLYWYRQALGQGPEFLTYFNYEAQQDKSGLPNDRFSAERPEGSISTLTIQRTEQRDSAMYRCASSSNSGRQETQYFGPGTRLLVL.

The V gene is TRBV7-3, the J gene TRBJ2-1; 8 bases agree with TRBD2. Germline V gene sequence: CDR1 SGHTA, CDR2 FQGTGA. V lost 6 bases, J lost 10 bases, and 14 bases stayed unmatched. The CDR3 runs to 15 residues. CDR3 coding DNA: TGTGCCAGCAGTCAAGGCCCCCTAGCGGGCTCGGAGCAGTTCTTC. It encodes CASSQGPLAGSEQFF.

The V and J genes are TRBV5-1 and TRBJ1-5, with D possibly TRBD1 on 5 matching bases. The CDR3 runs to 16 residues. Trimming stripped 0 bases from V and 4 bases from J, with 14 bases between. CDR1 is SGHRS, CDR2 YFSETQ, per germline. Here the CDR3 reads CASSLAPGPGNQPQHF. Written as DNA, the CDR3 is TGCGCCAGCAGCTTGGCCCCGGGGCCGGGGAATCAGCCCCAGCATTTT.

The chain is built from TRBV5-1 and TRBJ2-1, with 7 bases aligning to TRBD2. The ends lost 4 bases at V and 8 bases at J; junction bases unmatched: 18. The CDR3 totals 17 residues. Per the germline V gene, CDR1 is SGHRS and CDR2 is YFSETQ. Here the CDR3 DNA reads TGCGCCAGCAGCCCGAGGTTGGGGAGCGGGGTTCTTGATGAGCAGTTCTTC. Translation: CASSPRLGSGVLDEQFF.

The V and J genes are TRBV19 and TRBJ1-1; TRBD1 might be the D (6 bases). Trimming pared 5 bases from V and 4 bases from J, leaving 17 bases between. The CDR3 totals 15 residues. Germline loops: CDR1 LNHDA, CDR2 SQIVND (reference sequence). CDR3 amino acids: CASSEFGGGSTEAFF. CDR3 nucleotide sequence: TGTGCCAGTAGTGAATTCGGAGGGGGGAGCACTGAAGCTTTCTTT. Complete variable domain (other parts from reference TRBV19 and TRBJ1-1): DGGITQSPKYLFRKEGQNVTLSCEQNLNHDAMYWYRQDPGQGLRLIYYSQIVNDFQKGDIAEGYSVSREKKESFPLTVTSAQKNPTAFYLCASSEFGGGSTEAFFGQGTRLTVV.

This clone has more than one count but fewer than ten. The rearrangement uses TRBV13 and TRBJ1-5, with D tentatively TRBD1 (6 bases). CDR1 is PRHDT, CDR2 FYEKMQ, per germline (reference sequence). This CDR3 is 14 amino acids long. V was pared by 3 bases and J by 6 bases, with 12 bases between. The CDR3 coding sequence is TGTGCCAGCAGCTTTCGGGGGGCTACTCAGCCCCAGCATTTT. It translates to CASSFRGATQPQHF. Together with reference TRBV13 and TRBJ1-5, the CDR3 gives the full variable domain: AAGVIQSPRHLIKEKRETATLKCYPIPRHDTVYWYQQGPGQDPQFLISFYEKMQSDKGSIPDRFSAQQFSDYHSELNMSSLELGDSALYFCASSFRGATQPQHFGDGTRLSIL.

V gene TRBV9 combines with J gene TRBJ2-2; D is unresolved. Trimming pared 1 base from V and 5 bases from J, leaving 15 bases between. The CDR3 extends over 16 amino acids. Germline CDR1 and CDR2: SGDLS and YYNGEE. CDR3 residues: CASSVYTLDTTGELFF. DNA for the CDR3: TGTGCCAGCAGCGTATACACATTAGATACAACCGGGGAGCTGTTTTTT.

The rearrangement links TRBV3-1 (or the pseudogene TRBV3-2) to TRBJ2-5, with TRBD2 matching 14 bases. The CDR3 contains 16 residues. The germline V gene has CDR1 LGHDT and CDR2 YNNKEL (reference sequence). The ends lost 4 bases at V and 4 bases at J; junction bases unmatched: 5. Written as DNA, the CDR3 is TGTGCCAGCAGCCCCCTTGGGACTAGCGGGAGAGAGACCCAGTACTTC. Translation gives CASSPLGTSGRETQYF.

This clone was seen more than once but under ten times. The chain joins TRBV7-2 to TRBJ1-6; D not certain. Germline V gene lookup returns CDR1 SGHTA and CDR2 FQGNSA. Trimming left V 1 base short and J 7 bases short, with 11 bases between. This CDR3 has 15 residues. The CDR3: CASSLVWVGNSPLHF. The CDR3 DNA sequence: TGTGCCAGCAGCTTAGTGTGGGTCGGGAATTCACCCCTCCACTTT.

This clone has just a few counts. The CDR3 DNA sequence: TGTGCCACCCGAGATCCCCTTTCACCCCTCCACTTT. Its protein is CATRDPLSPLHF. The chain uses TRBV19 and TRBJ1-6; D not resolved. This CDR3 is built from 12 residues. Germline values: CDR1 LNHDA, CDR2 SQIVND (reference sequence). Trimming cost V 10 bases and J 9 bases, with 13 bases left between them.

The V gene is TRBV5-1, the J gene TRBJ2-4; D is perhaps TRBD2 (5 bases). This CDR3 contains 16 residues. CDR1 and CDR2 from the germline V gene are SGHRS and YFSETQ. V lost 3 bases and J 0 bases, leaving 13 bases between the germline ends. CDR3 sequence: CASSSLGGLAKNIQYF. The CDR3 bases are TGCGCCAGCAGCTCCCTTGGAGGACTAGCCAAAAACATTCAGTACTTC.

The CDR3 DNA reads TGTGCCACCAGTGACCCGCCTGTGGAGGTGCAGTACTTC. Protein: CATSDPPVEVQYF. This chain joins TRBV24-1 and TRBJ2-7; the D gene is possibly TRBD2 (5 bases). Germline values: CDR1 KGHDR, CDR2 SFDVKD. Deletions cut 4 bases from V and 9 bases from J, with 15 bases between. The CDR3 extends over 13 amino acids.

The rearrangement joins TRBV2 to TRBJ2-3, with TRBD1 as a possible D gene (6 bases). This CDR3 has 15 residues. The germline gives CDR1 SNHLY, CDR2 FYNNEI. The germline V and J ends were trimmed by 4 bases and 0 bases, with 11 bases remaining between them. CDR3 nucleotides: TGTGCCAGCAGTGTTGGACAGCCCAGCACAGATACGCAGTATTTT. Translation gives CASSVGQPSTDTQYF.

This CDR3 is CSARETFGFF. DNA for the CDR3: TGCAGTGCTAGAGAAACATTCGGGTTCTTC. V is TRBV20-1 and J is TRBJ2-1; D is uncertain. V lost 0 bases to trimming and J lost 15 bases, with 9 bases between them. The CDR3 contains 10 residues. CDR1 is DFQATT, CDR2 SNEGSKA, per germline (reference sequence).

This clone was counted a single time. The rearrangement links TRBV30 to TRBJ2-7; TRBD2 matches 8 bases. The J segment lost 6 bases and the V segment lost 5 bases, leaving 12 bases of the junction unmatched. The germline gives CDR1 GTSNPN, CDR2 SVGIG (reference sequence). There are 14 residues in the CDR3. As DNA, the CDR3 is TGTGCCTGGTCGTTGGGACTAGGGTTCGTCGAGCAGTACTTC. Translation gives CAWSLGLGFVEQYF.

The gene calls are TRBV3-1 (or the pseudogene TRBV3-2) and TRBJ1-5; D ambiguous. CDR1 and CDR2 (germline): LGHDT, YNNKEL (reference sequence). This CDR3 is built from 14 residues. Trimming took off 3 bases at V and 4 bases at J, with 10 bases between the two ends. The CDR3 DNA sequence: TGTGCCAGCAGCCAGCCGGGTTTAAATCAGCCCCAGCATTTT. This translates into CASSQPGLNQPQHF.

The chain carries TRBV29-1 and TRBJ2-5; maybe TRBD2 (5 bases). In germline, CDR1 is SQVTM, CDR2 ANQGSEA. Trimming stripped 4 bases from V and 5 bases from J, with 8 bases between. The CDR3 consists of 11 residues. This chain's CDR3 is CSVASSETQYF. The CDR3 DNA follows: TGCAGCGTTGCTAGCAGCGAGACCCAGTACTTC.

This chain links TRBV10-2 with TRBJ2-5; 7 bases line up with TRBD1. The CDR3 extends over 14 amino acids. V lost 3 bases and J lost 1; bases outside the gene matches: 2. CDR1 and CDR2 (germline): WSHSY, SAAADI. The CDR3 DNA sequence: TGCGCCAGCAGTGATGGGACAGCCCAAGAGACCCAGTACTTC. Translated: CASSDGTAQETQYF.

The chain employs TRBV25-1 and TRBJ1-1; D remains unclear. The CDR3 runs to 16 residues. Germline CDR1 is MGHDK and CDR2 is SYGVNS. The germline V and J ends were trimmed by 3 bases and 0 bases, with 14 bases remaining between them. CDR3 in DNA: TGTGCCAGCAGTGATATAAGGGAGCCCATGAACACTGAAGCTTTCTTT. Translation: CASSDIREPMNTEAFF.

The chain uses TRBV28 and TRBJ2-2; 7 bases align to TRBD1. CDR1 and CDR2 (germline): MDHEN, SYDVKM. The CDR3 consists of 14 residues. The V segment lost 6 bases and the J segment 2 bases; nucleotides outside the gene matches: 3. For the CDR3, the DNA is TGTGCCAGCAGAGGGGACAGCAACACCGGGGAGCTGTTTTTT. It is translated as CASRGDSNTGELFF. Based on the CDR3 plus reference TRBV28 and TRBJ2-2, the full variable domain is DVKVTQSSRYLVKRTGEKVFLECVQDMDHENMFWYRQDPGLGLRLIYFSYDVKMKEKGDIPEGYSVSREKKERFSLILESASTNQTSMYLCASRGDSNTGELFFGEGSRLTVL.

V and J are TRBV27 and TRBJ1-2; 8 bases fit TRBD1. The CDR3 consists of 21 residues. J gave up 3 bases and V 6 bases, and 27 bases lay outside the gene matches. Germline lookup yields CDR1 MNHEY and CDR2 SMNVEV (reference sequence). CDR3 in amino acids: CASSKFTRDRGRSEGYYGYTF. The DNA for the CDR3 is TGTGCCAGCAGCAAGTTTACCCGAGACAGGGGAAGATCGGAGGGATACTATGGCTACACCTTC.

The chain links TRBV27 to TRBJ1-2; D is possibly TRBD1 (5 bases). The V gene lost 7 bases and the J gene lost 0 bases, with 15 bases spanning the gap. Germline values: CDR1 MNHEY, CDR2 SMNVEV (reference sequence). This CDR3 has 15 amino acids. The CDR3 reads CASTSRGGANYGYTF. DNA for the CDR3: TGTGCCAGCACGTCCCGGGGGGGGGCTAACTATGGCTACACCTTC.